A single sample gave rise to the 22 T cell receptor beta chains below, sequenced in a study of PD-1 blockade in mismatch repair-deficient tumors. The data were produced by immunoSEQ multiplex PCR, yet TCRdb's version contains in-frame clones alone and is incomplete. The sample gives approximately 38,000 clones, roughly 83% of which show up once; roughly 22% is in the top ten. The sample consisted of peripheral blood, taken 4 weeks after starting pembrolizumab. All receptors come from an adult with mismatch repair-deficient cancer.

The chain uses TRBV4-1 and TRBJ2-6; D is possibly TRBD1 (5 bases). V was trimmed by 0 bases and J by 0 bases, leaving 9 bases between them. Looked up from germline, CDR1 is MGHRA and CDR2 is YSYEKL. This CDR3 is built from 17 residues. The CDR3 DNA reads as TGCGCCAGCAGCCAAGAACCGCAGGGCTCTGGGGCCAACGTCCTGACTTTC. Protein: CASSQEPQGSGANVLTF.

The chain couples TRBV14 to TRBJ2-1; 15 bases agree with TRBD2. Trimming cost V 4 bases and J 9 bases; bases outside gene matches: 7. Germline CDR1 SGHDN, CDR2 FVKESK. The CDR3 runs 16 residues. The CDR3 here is CASSPWGTSGRFEQFF. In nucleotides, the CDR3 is TGTGCCAGCAGCCCGTGGGGGACTAGCGGGAGGTTTGAGCAGTTCTTC.

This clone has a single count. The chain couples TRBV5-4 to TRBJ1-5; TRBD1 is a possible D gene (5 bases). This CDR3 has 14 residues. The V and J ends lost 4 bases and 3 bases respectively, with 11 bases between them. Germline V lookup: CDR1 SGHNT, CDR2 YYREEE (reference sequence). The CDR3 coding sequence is TGTGCCAGCAGCCCGGGACTCCCCAATCAGCCCCAGCATTTT. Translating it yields CASSPGLPNQPQHF.

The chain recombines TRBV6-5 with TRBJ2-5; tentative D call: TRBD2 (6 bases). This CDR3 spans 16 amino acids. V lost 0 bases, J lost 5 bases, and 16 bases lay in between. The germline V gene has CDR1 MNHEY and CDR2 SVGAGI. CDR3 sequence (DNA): TGTGCCAGCAGTTACTCTTTAGCGGCCCACCGGGAGACCCAGTACTTC. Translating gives CASSYSLAAHRETQYF.

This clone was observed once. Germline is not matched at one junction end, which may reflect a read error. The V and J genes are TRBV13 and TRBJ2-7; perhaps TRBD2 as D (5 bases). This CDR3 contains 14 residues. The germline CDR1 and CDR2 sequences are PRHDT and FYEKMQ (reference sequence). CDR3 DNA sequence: TGTGCCAGCAGCATAGGGAGCGTTCAACGCGAGCAGTACTTC. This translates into CASSIGSVQREQYF.

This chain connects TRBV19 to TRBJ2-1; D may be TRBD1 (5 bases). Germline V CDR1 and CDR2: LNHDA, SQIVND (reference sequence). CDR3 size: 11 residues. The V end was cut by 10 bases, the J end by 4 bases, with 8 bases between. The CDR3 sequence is CAIRQYNEQFF. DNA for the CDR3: TGTGCCATTAGACAGTACAATGAGCAGTTCTTC. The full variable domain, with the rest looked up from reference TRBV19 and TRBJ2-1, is DGGITQSPKYLFRKEGQNVTLSCEQNLNHDAMYWYRQDPGQGLRLIYYSQIVNDFQKGDIAEGYSVSREKKESFPLTVTSAQKNPTAFYLCAIRQYNEQFFGPGTRLTVL.

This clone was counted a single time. The CDR3 region has the DNA TGTGCCAGCAGCGTGGATAGTCGCGGCGAGCAGTACTTC. Translating gives CASSVDSRGEQYF. V usage is TRBV5-4 and J usage is TRBJ2-7; no definite D call. The CDR3 consists of 13 residues. Germline CDR1 reads SGHNT; CDR2 reads YYREEE (reference sequence). V was pared by 4 bases and J by 6 bases, with 14 bases between.

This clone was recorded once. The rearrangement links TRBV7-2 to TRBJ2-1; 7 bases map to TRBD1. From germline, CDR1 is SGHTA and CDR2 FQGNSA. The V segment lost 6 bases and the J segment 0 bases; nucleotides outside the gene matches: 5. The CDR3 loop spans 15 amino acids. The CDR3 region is CASRLQGSSYNEQFF. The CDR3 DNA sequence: TGTGCCAGCAGGTTACAGGGGTCCTCCTACAATGAGCAGTTCTTC. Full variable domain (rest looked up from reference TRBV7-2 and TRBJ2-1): GAGVSQSPSNKVTEKGKDVELRCDPISGHTALYWYRQSLGQGLEFLIYFQGNSAPDKSGLPSDRFSAERTGGSVSTLTIQRTQQEDSAVYLCASRLQGSSYNEQFFGPGTRLTVL.

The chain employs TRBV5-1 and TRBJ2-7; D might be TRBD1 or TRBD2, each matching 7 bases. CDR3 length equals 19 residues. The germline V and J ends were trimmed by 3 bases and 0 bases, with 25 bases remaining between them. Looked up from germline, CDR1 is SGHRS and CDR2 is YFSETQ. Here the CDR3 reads CASSSGGASSHSSSYEQYF. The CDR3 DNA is TGCGCCAGCAGCTCAGGGGGGGCTAGCTCGCACTCGAGCTCCTACGAGCAGTACTTC.

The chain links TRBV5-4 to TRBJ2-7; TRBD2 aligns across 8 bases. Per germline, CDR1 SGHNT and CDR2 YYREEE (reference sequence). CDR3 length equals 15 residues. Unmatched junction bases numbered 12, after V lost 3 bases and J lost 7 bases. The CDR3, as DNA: TGTGCCAGCAGCTCGGGAGGGGTTCAGAAAAAGGAGCAGTACTTC. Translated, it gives CASSSGGVQKKEQYF. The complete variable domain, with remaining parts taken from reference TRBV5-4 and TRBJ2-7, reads ETGVTQSPTHLIKTRGQQVTLRCSSQSGHNTVSWYQQALGQGPQFIFQYYREEENGRGNFPPRFSGLQFPNYSSELNVNALELDDSALYLCASSSGGVQKKEQYFGPGTRLTVT.

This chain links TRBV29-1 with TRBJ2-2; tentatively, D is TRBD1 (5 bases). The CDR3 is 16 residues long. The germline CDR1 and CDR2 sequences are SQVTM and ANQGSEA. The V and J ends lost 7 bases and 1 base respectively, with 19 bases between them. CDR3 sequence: CSGSIGRARNTGELFF. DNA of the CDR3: TGCAGCGGATCGATTGGCAGGGCGAGGAACACCGGGGAGCTGTTTTTT.

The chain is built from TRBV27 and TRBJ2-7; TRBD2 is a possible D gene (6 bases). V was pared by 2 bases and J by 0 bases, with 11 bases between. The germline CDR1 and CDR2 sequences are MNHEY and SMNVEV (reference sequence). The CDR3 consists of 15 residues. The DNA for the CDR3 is TGTGCCAGCAGTTTACAGGCGGGGCCCTCCTACGAGCAGTACTTC. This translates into CASSLQAGPSYEQYF.

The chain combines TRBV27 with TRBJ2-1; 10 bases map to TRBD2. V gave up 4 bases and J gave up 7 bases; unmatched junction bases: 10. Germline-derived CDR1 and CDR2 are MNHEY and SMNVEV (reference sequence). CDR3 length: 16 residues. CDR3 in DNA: TGTGCCAGCAGTTCCCCCCTAGCGGGAGCTAGAAATGAGCAGTTCTTC. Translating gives CASSSPLAGARNEQFF.

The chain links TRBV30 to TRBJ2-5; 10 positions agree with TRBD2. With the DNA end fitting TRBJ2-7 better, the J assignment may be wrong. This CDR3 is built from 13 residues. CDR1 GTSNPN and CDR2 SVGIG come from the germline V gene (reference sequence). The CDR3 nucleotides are TGTGCCTGGAGCGTAGCGGGAGGCTACGAGCAGTACTTC. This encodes CAWSVAGGYEQYF.

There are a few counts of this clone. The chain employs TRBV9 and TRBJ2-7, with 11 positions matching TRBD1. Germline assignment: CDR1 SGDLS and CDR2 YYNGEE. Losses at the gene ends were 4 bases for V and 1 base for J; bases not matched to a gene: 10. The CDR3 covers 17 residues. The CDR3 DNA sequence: TGTGCCAGCAGCCCCGGGACAGGGGGTTTGCATTCCTACGAGCAGTACTTC. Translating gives CASSPGTGGLHSYEQYF.

CDR3 in amino acids: CASSSRLAEHTGELFF. The DNA of the CDR3 is TGTGCCAGCAGCTCCCGACTAGCGGAGCACACCGGGGAGCTGTTTTTT. This chain uses TRBV11-3 with TRBJ2-2; TRBD2 matches 9 bases. Germline V lookup: CDR1 SGHNT, CDR2 YENEEA. The CDR3 totals 16 residues. With V trimmed by 4 bases and J by 3 bases, 6 bases remained unmatched.

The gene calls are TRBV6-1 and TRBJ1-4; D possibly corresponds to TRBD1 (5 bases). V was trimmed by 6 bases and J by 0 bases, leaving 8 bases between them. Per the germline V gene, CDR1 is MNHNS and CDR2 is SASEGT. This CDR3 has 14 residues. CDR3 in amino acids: CASRVGATNEKLFF. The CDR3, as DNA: TGTGCCAGCAGAGTGGGGGCAACTAATGAAAAACTGTTTTTT.

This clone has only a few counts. CDR3 region: CASSQDGDYNEQFF. In DNA, the CDR3 is TGCGCCAGCAGCCAAGATGGGGACTACAATGAGCAGTTCTTC. J is TRBJ2-1 and V is TRBV4-3; D unclear. V was clipped by 0 bases and J by 3 bases, with 6 bases between them. CDR1 and CDR2 from the germline V gene are LGHNA and YSLEER. The CDR3 runs 14 residues.

The CDR3 is CATSRVFETGELFF. CDR3 nucleotides: TGTGCCACCAGCAGAGTCTTTGAGACCGGGGAGCTGTTTTTT. The rearrangement uses TRBV15 and TRBJ2-2; D not resolved. Germline V CDR1 and CDR2: LNHNV, YYDKDF (reference sequence). CDR3 length: 14 amino acids. V was clipped by 1 base and J by 5 bases, with 8 bases between them.

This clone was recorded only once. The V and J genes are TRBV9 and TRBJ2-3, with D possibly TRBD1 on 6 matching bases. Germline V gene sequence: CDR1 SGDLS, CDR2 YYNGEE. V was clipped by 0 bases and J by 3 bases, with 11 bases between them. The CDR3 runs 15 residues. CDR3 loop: CASSVGTGWTDTQYF. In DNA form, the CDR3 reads TGTGCCAGCAGCGTAGGTACAGGGTGGACAGATACGCAGTATTTT.

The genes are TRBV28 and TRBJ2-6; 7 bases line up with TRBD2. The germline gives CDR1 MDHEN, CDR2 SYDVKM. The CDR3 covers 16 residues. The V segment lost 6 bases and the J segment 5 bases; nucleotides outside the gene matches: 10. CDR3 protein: CASRGQGGGRANVLTF. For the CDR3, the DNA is TGTGCCAGCAGGGGTCAAGGCGGGGGAAGGGCCAACGTCCTGACTTTC.

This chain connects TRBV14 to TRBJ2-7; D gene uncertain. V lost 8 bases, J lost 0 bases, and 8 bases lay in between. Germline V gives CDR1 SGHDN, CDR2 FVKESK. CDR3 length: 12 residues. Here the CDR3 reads CASEAGSYEQYF. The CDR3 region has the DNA TGTGCCAGCGAAGCAGGCTCCTACGAGCAGTACTTC.